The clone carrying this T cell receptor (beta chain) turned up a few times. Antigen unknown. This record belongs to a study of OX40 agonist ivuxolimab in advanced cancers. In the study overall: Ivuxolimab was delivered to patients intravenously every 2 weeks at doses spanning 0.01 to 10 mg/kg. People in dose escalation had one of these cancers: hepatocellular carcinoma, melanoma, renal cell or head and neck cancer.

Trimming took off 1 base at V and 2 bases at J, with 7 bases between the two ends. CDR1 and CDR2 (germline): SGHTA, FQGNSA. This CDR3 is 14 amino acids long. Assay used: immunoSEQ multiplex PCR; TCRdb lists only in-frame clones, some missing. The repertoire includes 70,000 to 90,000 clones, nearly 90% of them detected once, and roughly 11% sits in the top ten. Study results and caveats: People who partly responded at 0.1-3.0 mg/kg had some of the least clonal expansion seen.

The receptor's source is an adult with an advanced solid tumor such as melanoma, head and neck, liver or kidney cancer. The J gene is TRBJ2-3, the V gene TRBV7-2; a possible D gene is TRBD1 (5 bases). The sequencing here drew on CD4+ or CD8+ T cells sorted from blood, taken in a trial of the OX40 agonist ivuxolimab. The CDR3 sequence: CASSLDRYTDTQYF. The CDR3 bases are TGTGCCAGCAGCTTAGACAGGTACACAGATACGCAGTATTTT.